This T cell receptor beta chain was observed in a study of beta chain features in type 1 diabetes. Of the isolated RNA, all was reverse transcribed, and so the sequenced material was expressed TCRB transcripts. The table came from immunoSEQ multiplex PCR; TCRdb's copy has only in-frame clones and leaves some out. In the table there are almost 350,000 clones, approximately 8.2% of which are singletons. Study conclusions and caveats: Within the patient group, naive, central memory and Treg TCRB repertoires appeared more similar to each other than within healthy donors. Any HLA effect on TCRB rearrangement was left unresolved by small sub-analyses.

A few counts support this clone. Its matching antigen is unknown. This TCR derives from a young woman in good health. The sequencing sample was made of central memory CD4+ T cells from blood.

The CDR3 protein is CASSLVRGLSNEKLFF. The DNA of the CDR3 is TGTGCCAGCAGCTTAGTCAGGGGCCTCTCTAATGAAAAACTGTTTTTT. The chain recombines TRBV7-8 with TRBJ1-4; D may be TRBD1 (6 bases). Germline V gene lookup returns CDR1 SGHVS and CDR2 FQNEAQ. The CDR3 has 16 residues. V was shortened by 1 base and J by 3 bases, with 12 bases between the two germline ends.